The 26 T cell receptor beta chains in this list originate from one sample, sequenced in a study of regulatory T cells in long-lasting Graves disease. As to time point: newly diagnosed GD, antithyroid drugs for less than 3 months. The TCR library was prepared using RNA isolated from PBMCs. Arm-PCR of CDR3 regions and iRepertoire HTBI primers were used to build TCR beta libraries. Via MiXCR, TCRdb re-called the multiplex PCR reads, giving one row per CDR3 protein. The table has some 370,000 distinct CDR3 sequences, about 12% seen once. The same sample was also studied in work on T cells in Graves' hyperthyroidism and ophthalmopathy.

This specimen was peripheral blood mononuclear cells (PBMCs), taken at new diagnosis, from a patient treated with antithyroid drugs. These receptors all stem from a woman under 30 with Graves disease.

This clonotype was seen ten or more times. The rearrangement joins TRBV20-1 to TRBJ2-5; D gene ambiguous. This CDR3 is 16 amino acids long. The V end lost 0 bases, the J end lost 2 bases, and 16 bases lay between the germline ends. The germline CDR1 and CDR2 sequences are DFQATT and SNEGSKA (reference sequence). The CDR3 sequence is CSARDGRAAIQETQYF. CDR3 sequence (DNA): TGCAGTGCTAGAGATGGCCGGGCGGCGATACAAGAGACCCAGTACTTC.

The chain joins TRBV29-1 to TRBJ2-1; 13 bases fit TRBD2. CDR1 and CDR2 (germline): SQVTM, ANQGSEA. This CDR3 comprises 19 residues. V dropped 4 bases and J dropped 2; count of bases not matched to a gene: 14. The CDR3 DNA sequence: TGCAGCGTTGTATCCGAATCGGGACTAGCGGGGTTCCCCTACAATGAGCAGTTCTTC. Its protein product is CSVVSESGLAGFPYNEQFF.

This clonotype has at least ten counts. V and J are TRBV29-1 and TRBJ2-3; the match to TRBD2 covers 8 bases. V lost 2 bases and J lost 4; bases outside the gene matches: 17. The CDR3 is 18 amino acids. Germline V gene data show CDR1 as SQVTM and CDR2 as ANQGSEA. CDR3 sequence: CSVEQASGSNLRPDTQYF. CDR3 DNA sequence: TGCAGCGTTGAACAGGCGAGCGGGAGTAATCTTCGTCCAGATACGCAGTATTTT.

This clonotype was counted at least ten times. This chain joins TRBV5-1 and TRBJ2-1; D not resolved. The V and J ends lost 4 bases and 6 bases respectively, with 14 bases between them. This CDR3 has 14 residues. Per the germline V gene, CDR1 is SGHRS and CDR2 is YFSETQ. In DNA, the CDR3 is TGCGCCAGCAGCCCCACAAGTAGGGCCAATGAGCAGTTCTTC. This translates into CASSPTSRANEQFF.

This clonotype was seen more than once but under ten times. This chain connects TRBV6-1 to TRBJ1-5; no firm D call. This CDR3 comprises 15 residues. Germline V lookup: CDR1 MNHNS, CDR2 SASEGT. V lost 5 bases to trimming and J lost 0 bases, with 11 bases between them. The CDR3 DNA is TGTGCCAGCAGTCCCCGATTGAATAGCAATCAGCCCCAGCATTTT. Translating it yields CASSPRLNSNQPQHF.

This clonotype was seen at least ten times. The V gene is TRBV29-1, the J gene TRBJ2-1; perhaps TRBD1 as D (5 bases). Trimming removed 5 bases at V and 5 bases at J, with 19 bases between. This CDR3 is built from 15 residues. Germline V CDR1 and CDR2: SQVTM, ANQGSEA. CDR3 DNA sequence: TGCAGCGTTAGGGGCTACTCCAACGTGCACAATGAGCAGTTCTTC. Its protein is CSVRGYSNVHNEQFF.

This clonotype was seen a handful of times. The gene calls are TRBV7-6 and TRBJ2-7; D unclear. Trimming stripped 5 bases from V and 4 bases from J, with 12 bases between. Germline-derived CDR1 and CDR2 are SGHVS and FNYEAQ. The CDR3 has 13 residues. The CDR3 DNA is TGTGCCAGCAGCCTCGCGGAGCCTTACGAGCAGTACTTC. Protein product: CASSLAEPYEQYF.

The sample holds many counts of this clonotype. CDR3 sequence (DNA): TGTGCCAGCAGTTTTGGGCGGGAGATCTACGAGCAGTACTTC. The encoded protein is CASSFGREIYEQYF. The rearrangement links TRBV28 to TRBJ2-7; TRBD2 agrees at 7 bases. The germline gives CDR1 MDHEN, CDR2 SYDVKM. CDR3 size: 14 residues. V dropped 3 bases and J dropped 3; count of bases not matched to a gene: 5.

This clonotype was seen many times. The CDR3 region is CASSPGSEDTEAFF. The CDR3 coding sequence is TGTGCCAGCAGCCCAGGGAGTGAGGACACTGAAGCTTTCTTT. The chain employs TRBV7-9 and TRBJ1-1; TRBD1 is a possible D gene (5 bases). The CDR3 runs 14 residues. V lost 5 bases and J lost 3, with 13 bases in between. CDR1 and CDR2 (germline): SEHNR, FQNEAQ (reference sequence).

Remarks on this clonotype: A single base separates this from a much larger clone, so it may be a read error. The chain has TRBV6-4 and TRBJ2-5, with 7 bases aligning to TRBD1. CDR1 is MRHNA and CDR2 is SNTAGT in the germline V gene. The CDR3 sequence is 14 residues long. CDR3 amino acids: CASSRDRVRETRYF. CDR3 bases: TGTGCCAGCAGTCGAGACAGGGTACGAGAGACCCGGTACTTC.

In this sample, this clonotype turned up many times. In DNA form, the CDR3 reads TGCAGTGGGTCGGCTAGCAATCAGCCCCAGCATTTT. Encoded protein: CSGSASNQPQHF. This chain links TRBV20-1 with TRBJ1-5; D ambiguous. In germline, CDR1 is DFQATT, CDR2 SNEGSKA (reference sequence). V was pared by 7 bases and J by 0 bases, with 7 bases between. The CDR3 totals 12 residues.

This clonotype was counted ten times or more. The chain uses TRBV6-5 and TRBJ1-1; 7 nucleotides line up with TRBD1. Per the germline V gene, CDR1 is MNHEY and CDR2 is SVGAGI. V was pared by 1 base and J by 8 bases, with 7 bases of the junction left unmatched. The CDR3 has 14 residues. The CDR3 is CASSYYTGEGEAFF. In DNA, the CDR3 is TGTGCCAGCAGTTACTATACAGGGGAGGGCGAAGCTTTCTTT.

Written as DNA, the CDR3 is TGTGCCAGCAGCTTGGGGGACAGGGTAGGTCCGGAGCCTGAAGCTTTCTTT. This sequence encodes CASSLGDRVGPEPEAFF. The chain combines TRBV5-6 with TRBJ1-1; 9 bases align to TRBD1. With 0 bases clipped from V and 6 bases from J, the junction kept 12 bases outside the gene matches. The CDR3 length is 17 residues. CDR1 and CDR2 (germline): SGHDT, YYEEEE.

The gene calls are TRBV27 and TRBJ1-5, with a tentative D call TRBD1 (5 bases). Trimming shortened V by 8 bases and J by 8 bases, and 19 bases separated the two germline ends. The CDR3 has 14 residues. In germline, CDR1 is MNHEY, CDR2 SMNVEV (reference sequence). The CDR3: CASRGPGTFKPQHF. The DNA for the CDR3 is TGTGCCAGCCGGGGCCCTGGGACCTTTAAGCCCCAGCATTTT.

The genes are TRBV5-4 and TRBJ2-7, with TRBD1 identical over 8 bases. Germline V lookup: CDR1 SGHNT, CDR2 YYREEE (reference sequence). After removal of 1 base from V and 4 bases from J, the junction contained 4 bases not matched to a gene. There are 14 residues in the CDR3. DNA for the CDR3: TGTGCCAGCAGCTTGTGGAACAGGGGGTACGAGCAGTACTTC. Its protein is CASSLWNRGYEQYF.

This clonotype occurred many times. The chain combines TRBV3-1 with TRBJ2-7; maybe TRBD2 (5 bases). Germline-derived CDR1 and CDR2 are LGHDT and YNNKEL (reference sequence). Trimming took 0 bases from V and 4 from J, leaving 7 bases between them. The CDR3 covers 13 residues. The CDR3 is CASSQDGGYEQYF. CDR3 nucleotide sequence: TGTGCCAGCAGCCAAGATGGAGGTTACGAGCAGTACTTC.

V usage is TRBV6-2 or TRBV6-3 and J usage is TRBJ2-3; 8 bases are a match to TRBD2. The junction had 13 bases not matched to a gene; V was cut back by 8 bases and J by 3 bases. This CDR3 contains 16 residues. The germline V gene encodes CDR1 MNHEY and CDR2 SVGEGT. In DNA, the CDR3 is TGTGCCAGCGCCCTGGGGGGACTAGGATTAACAGATACGCAGTATTTT. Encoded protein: CASALGGLGLTDTQYF.

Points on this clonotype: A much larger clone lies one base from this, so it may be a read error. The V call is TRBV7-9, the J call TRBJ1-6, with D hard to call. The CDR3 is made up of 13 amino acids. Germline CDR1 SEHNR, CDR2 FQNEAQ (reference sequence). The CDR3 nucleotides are TGTGGCAGCAGCTTAGTTGAGGGAGCCCCCCTCCACTTT. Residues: CGSSLVEGAPLHF.

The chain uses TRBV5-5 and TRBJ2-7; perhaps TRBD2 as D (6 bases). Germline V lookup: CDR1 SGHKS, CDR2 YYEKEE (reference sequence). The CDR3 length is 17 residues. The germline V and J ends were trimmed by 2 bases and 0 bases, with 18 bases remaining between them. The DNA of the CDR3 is TGTGCCAGCAGCTTCTCAAGCGGGCAAGCCTACTCCTACGAGCAGTACTTC. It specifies CASSFSSGQAYSYEQYF.

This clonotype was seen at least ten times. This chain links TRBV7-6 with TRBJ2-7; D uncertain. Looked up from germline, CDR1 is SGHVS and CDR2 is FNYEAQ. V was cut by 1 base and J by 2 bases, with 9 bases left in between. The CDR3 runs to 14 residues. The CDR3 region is CASSLGSGTYEQYF. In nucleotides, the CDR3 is TGTGCCAGCAGCTTAGGTTCCGGAACCTACGAGCAGTACTTC.

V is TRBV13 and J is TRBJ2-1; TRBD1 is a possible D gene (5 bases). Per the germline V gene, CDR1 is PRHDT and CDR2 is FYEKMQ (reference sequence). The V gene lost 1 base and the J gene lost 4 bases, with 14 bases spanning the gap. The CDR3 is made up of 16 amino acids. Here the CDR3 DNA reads TGTGCCAGCAGCTTAGTCGGTGAGACAGAGTACAATGAGCAGTTCTTC. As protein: CASSLVGETEYNEQFF. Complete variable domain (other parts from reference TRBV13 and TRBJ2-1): AAGVIQSPRHLIKEKRETATLKCYPIPRHDTVYWYQQGPGQDPQFLISFYEKMQSDKGSIPDRFSAQQFSDYHSELNMSSLELGDSALYFCASSLVGETEYNEQFFGPGTRLTVL.

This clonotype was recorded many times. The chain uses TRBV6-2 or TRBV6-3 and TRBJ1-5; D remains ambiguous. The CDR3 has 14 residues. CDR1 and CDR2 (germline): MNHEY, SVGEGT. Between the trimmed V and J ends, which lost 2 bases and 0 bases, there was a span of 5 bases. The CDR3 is CASSYGASNQPQHF. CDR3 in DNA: TGTGCCAGCAGTTACGGTGCTAGCAATCAGCCCCAGCATTTT.

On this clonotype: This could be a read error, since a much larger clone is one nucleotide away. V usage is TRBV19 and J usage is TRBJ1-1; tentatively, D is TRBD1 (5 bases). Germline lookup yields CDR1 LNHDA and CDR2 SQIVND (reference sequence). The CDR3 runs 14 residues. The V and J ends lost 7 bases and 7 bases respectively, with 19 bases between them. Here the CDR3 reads CASNYGTRVNEAFF. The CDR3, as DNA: TGTGCCAGTAATTATGGGACTCGGGTTAATGAAGCTTTCTTT.

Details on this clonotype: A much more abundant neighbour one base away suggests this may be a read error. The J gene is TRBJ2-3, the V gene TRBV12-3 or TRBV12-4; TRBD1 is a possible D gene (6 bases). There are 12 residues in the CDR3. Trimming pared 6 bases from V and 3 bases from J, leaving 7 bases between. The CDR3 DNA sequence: TGTGCCAGCAGGCAGGGGACAGATACGCAGTATTTT. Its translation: CASRQGTDTQYF.

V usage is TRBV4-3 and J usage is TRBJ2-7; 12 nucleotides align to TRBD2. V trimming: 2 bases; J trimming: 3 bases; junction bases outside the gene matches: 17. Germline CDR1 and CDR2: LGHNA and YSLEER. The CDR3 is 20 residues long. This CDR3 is CASSQFPSTSGSGRGYEQYF. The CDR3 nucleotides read TGCGCCAGCAGCCAATTTCCATCGACTAGCGGGAGTGGCAGGGGCTACGAGCAGTACTTC.

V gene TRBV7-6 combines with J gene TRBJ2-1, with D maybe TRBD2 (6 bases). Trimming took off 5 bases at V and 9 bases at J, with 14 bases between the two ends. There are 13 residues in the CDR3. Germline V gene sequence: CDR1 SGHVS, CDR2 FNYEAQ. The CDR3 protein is CASSRVGTLEQFF. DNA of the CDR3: TGTGCCAGCAGCCGTGTAGGGACTCTTGAGCAGTTCTTC. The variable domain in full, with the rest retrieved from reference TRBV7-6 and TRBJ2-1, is GAGVSQSPRYKVTKRGQDVALRCDPISGHVSLYWYRQALGQGPEFLTYFNYEAQQDKSGLPNDRFSAERPEGSISTLTIQRTEQRDSAMYRCASSRVGTLEQFFGPGTRLTVL.